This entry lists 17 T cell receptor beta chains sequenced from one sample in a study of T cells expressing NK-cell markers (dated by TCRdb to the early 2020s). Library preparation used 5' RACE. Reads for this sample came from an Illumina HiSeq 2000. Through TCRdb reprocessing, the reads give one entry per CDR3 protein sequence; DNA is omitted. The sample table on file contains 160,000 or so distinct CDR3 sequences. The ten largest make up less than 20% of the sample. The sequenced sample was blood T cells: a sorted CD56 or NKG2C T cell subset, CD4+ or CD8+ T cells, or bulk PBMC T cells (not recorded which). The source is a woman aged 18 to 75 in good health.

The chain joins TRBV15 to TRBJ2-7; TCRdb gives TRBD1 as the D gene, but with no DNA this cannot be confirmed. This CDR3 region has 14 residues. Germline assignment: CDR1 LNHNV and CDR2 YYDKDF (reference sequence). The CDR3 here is CATSKQGGIYEQYF.

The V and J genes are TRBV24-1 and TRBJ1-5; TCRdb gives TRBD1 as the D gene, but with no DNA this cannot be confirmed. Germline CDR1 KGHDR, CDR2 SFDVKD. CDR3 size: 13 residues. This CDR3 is CATSQGAGQPQHF.

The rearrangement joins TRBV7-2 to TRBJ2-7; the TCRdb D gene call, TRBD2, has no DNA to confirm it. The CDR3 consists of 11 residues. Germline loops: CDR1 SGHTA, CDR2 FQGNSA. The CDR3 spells CASSQRGEQYF.

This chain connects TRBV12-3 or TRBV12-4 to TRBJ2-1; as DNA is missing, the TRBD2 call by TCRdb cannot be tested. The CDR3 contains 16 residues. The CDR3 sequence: CASSAPTSGGKNEQFF.

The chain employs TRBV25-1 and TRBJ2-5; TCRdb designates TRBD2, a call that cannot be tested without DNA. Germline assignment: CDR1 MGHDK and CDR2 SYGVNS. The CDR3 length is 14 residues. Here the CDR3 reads CASSVEGYQETQYF. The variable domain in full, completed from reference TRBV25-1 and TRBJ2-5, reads EADIYQTPRYLVIGTGKKITLECSQTMGHDKMYWYQQDPGMELHLIHYSYGVNSTEKGDLSSESTVSRIRTEHFPLTLESARPSHTSQYLCASSVEGYQETQYFGPGTRLLVL.

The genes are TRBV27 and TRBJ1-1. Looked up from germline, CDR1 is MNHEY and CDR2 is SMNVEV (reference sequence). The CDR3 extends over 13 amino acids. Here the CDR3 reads CASSLGGETEAFF.

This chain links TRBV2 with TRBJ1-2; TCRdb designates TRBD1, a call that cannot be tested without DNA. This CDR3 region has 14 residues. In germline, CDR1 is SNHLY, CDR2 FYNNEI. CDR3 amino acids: CASSGTGGEYGYTF. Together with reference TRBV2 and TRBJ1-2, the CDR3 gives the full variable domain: EPEVTQTPSHQVTQMGQEVILRCVPISNHLYFYWYRQILGQKVEFLVSFYNNEISEKSEIFDDQFSVERPDGSNFTLKIRSTKLEDSAMYFCASSGTGGEYGYTFGSGTRLTVV.

CDR3 loop: CATSSDTTGEIRSSYNEQFF. The chain combines TRBV15 with TRBJ2-1; the D call from TCRdb, TRBD1, cannot be confirmed without DNA. CDR1 and CDR2 (germline): LNHNV, YYDKDF (reference sequence). The CDR3 sequence is 20 residues long.

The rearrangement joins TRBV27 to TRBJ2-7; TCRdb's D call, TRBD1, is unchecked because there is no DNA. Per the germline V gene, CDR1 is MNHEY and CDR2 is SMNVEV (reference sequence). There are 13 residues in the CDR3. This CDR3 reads CASSFHRTDEQYF.

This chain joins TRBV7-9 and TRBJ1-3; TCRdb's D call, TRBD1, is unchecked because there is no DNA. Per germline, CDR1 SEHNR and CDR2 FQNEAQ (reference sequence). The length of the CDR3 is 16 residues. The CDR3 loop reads CASSGGGRSSGNTIYF.

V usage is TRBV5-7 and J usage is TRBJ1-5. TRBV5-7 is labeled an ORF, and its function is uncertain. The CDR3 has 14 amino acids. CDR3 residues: CASSLLRNNQPQHF.

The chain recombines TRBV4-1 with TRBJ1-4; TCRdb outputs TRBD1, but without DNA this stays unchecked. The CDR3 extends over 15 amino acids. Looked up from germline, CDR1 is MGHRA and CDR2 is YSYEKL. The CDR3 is CASSLRGGQNEKLFF.

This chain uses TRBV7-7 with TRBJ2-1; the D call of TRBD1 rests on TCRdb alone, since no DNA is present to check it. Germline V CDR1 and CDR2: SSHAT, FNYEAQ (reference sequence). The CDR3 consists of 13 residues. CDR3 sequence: CASSKDRGNEQFF.

The CDR3: CASSTQKTGITEAFF. The chain uses TRBV28 and TRBJ1-1; TCRdb gives TRBD1 as the D gene, but with no DNA this cannot be confirmed. The CDR3 has 15 amino acids. Germline lookup yields CDR1 MDHEN and CDR2 SYDVKM. Full variable domain (remainder filled in from reference TRBV28 and TRBJ1-1): DVKVTQSSRYLVKRTGEKVFLECVQDMDHENMFWYRQDPGLGLRLIYFSYDVKMKEKGDIPEGYSVSREKKERFSLILESASTNQTSMYLCASSTQKTGITEAFFGQGTRLTVV.

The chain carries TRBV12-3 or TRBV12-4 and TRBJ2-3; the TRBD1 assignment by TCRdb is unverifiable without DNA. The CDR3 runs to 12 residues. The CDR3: CASRGPTDTQYF.

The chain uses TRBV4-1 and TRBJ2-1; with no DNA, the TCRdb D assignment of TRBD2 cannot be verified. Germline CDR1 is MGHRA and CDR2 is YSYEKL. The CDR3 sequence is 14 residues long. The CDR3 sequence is CASSHSESYNEQFF.

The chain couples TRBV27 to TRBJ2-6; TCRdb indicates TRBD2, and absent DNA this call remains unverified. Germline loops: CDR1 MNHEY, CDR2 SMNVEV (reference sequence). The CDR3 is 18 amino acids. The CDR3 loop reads CASSHLAQPRSGANVLTF.